A selection of T cell receptor beta chains follows, all from one sample in a study of CD8 T cell repertoires and HIV-1 epitope variants. Antigens of these TCRs are unknown. Generated by immunoSEQ multiplex PCR, the TCRdb table keeps only in-frame clones and is missing some. The repertoire consists of 5,000 to 6,500 clones, with 65% to 70% occurring once and the leading ten covering around 43%. The sample consisted of cultured CD8+ T cells derived from PBMCs. The receptors originated from a male donor with HIV. Both conserved end residues are part of each CDR3. The order of the fields is D gene, clone size, J gene, V gene, CDR3 protein, CDR3 DNA. D genes are given only for firm matches. Some rows mark clone size as missing; the rest say once, few, many or name a class of expanded clone.

NA	NA	TRBJ1-1	TRBV21-1	CASSERTEAFF	TGTGCCAGCAGCGAAAGGACTGAAGCTTTCTTT
TRBD1	NA	TRBJ2-7	TRBV5-6	CASSFGDDRGYYEQYF	TGTGCCAGCAGCTTCGGAGATGACAGGGGTTATTACGAGCAGTACTTC
NA	NA	TRBJ2-7	TRBV5-1	CASSFGVSYEQYF	TGCGCCAGCAGCTTCGGGGTATCCTACGAGCAGTACTTC
NA	NA	TRBJ1-5	TRBV7-3	CASSLNGGLRNQPQHF	TGTGCCAGCAGCTTAAATGGAGGGTTGCGCAATCAGCCCCAGCATTTT
NA	NA	TRBJ2-1	TRBV21-1	CASSTKDPYNEQFF	TGTGCCAGCAGCACAAAAGACCCCTACAATGAGCAGTTCTTC
NA	NA	TRBJ1-3	TRBV2	CASSEESLGNTIYF	TGTGCCAGCAGTGAAGAGAGCCTAGGAAACACCATATATTTT
NA	NA	TRBJ2-3	TRBV7-9	CASSARDSATDTQYF	TGTGCCAGCAGCGCTCGGGACTCGGCGACAGATACGCAGTATTTT
NA	NA	TRBJ2-5	TRBV19	CASSIGRGETQYF	TGTGCCAGTAGTATTGGCAGAGGGGAGACCCAGTACTTC
NA	hyperexpanded	TRBJ2-7	TRBV27	CASSSDVSAYEQYF	TGTGCCAGCAGTTCAGATGTCTCGGCCTACGAGCAGTACTTC
TRBD1	NA	TRBJ2-3	TRBV9	CASSVSAGTGTERDTQYF	TGTGCCAGCAGCGTTTCAGCCGGGACAGGGACCGAAAGAGATACGCAGTATTTT
TRBD2	NA	TRBJ2-2	TRBV7-9	CASSPGLAGRPGELFF	TGTGCCAGCAGCCCAGGACTAGCGGGAAGACCCGGGGAGCTGTTTTTT
NA	NA	TRBJ1-1	TRBV6-5	CASSQSSGDTEAFF	TGTGCCAGCAGTCAGAGCTCAGGGGACACTGAAGCTTTCTTT
NA	few	TRBJ2-7	TRBV5-6	CASSWSENMVYEQYF	TGTGCCAGCAGCTGGTCCGAAAATATGGTGTACGAGCAGTACTTC
TRBD2	NA	TRBJ2-4	TRBV5-1	CASSYSGGRDIQYF	TGCGCCAGCAGCTACTCGGGGGGGCGAGACATTCAGTACTTC
NA	few	TRBJ1-1	TRBV15	CATSRARNTEAFF	TGTGCCACCAGCAGAGCCAGGAACACTGAAGCTTTCTTT
NA	NA	TRBJ1-1	TRBV25-1	CASSDHRATTEAFF	TGTGCCAGCAGTGACCACAGGGCGACCACTGAAGCTTTCTTT
TRBD2	few	TRBJ2-2	TRBV19	CASSRVSGGAGTGELFF	TGTGCCAGTAGTCGTGTTAGCGGGGGGGCCGGCACCGGGGAGCTGTTTTTT
NA	NA	TRBJ2-2	TRBV2	CASSEGHTGELFF	TGTGCCAGCAGTGAGGGGCATACCGGGGAGCTGTTTTTT
TRBD1	few	TRBJ2-3	TRBV28	CASSLWVARGPSPDTQYF	TGTGCCAGCAGTTTATGGGTGGCGAGGGGGCCCTCCCCCGATACGCAGTATTTT
NA	NA	TRBJ1-2	TRBV19	CASSFPPATGGYGYTF	TGTGCCAGTAGTTTCCCCCCCGCGACAGGCGGCTATGGCTACACCTTC
NA	few	TRBJ2-7	TRBV27	CASTPGGDSNYEQYF	TGTGCCAGCACTCCTGGGGGGGACAGCAACTACGAGCAGTACTTC
NA	NA	TRBJ2-4	TRBV10-2	CASSAGTKNIQYF	TGCGCCAGCAGTGCGGGGACCAAAAACATTCAGTACTTC
NA	NA	TRBJ2-6	TRBV5-1	CASSHRDGRSSGANVLTF	TGCGCCAGCAGCCACCGGGACGGACGATCCTCTGGGGCCAACGTCCTGACTTTC
TRBD2	NA	TRBJ2-3	TRBV9	CASSVGNSGGLSTDTQYF	TGTGCCAGCAGCGTAGGTAATAGCGGGGGGCTTAGCACAGATACGCAGTATTTT
NA	NA	TRBJ2-3	TRBV28	CASRYTDTQYF	TGTGCCAGCAGGTACACAGATACGCAGTATTTT
TRBD2	NA	TRBJ2-7	TRBV19	CASSGGLAPYEQYF	TGTGCCAGTAGTGGGGGACTAGCCCCCTACGAGCAGTACTTC
NA	few	TRBJ1-2	TRBV5-1	CASSLADQYGYTF	TGCGCCAGCAGCTTGGCCGACCAGTATGGCTACACCTTC
NA	NA	TRBJ2-6	TRBV27	CASSLVSPSGANVLTF	TGTGCCAGCAGTCTAGTCTCTCCGTCTGGGGCCAACGTCCTGACTTTC
NA	NA	TRBJ2-3	TRBV15	CATSRDRGVHTDTQYF	TGTGCCACCAGCAGAGATAGGGGGGTCCACACAGATACGCAGTATTTT
TRBD2	few	TRBJ2-3	TRBV5-1	CASSSNPGTSGRSADTQYF	TGCGCCAGCAGCTCAAATCCCGGGACTAGCGGGAGGTCCGCGGATACGCAGTATTTT
NA	NA	TRBJ2-7	TRBV6-1	CASSEDGGGMWEQYF	TGTGCCAGCAGTGAAGATGGAGGGGGGATGTGGGAGCAGTACTTC
TRBD2	NA	TRBJ2-3	TRBV7-2	CASSLASTSGRSDTQYF	TGTGCCAGCAGCTTAGCCAGCACTAGCGGGAGGTCAGATACGCAGTATTTT
TRBD1	few	TRBJ2-2	TRBV4-3	CASSGTGVTGELFF	TGCGCCAGCTCCGGGACAGGGGTTACCGGGGAGCTGTTTTTT
TRBD2	NA	TRBJ2-1	TRBV14	CASSLTVGAGAYNEQFF	TGTGCCAGCAGCCTCACGGTGGGAGCGGGGGCCTACAATGAGCAGTTCTTC
NA	NA	TRBJ2-6	TRBV4-1	CASMGAGRSSGANVLTF	TGCGCCAGCATGGGGGCAGGGCGTAGCTCTGGGGCCAACGTCCTGACTTTC
NA	NA	TRBJ1-1	TRBV28	CASTLIGARNTEAFF	TGTGCCAGCACCCTAATAGGGGCGAGAAACACTGAAGCTTTCTTT
NA	NA	TRBJ1-3	TRBV5-1	CASSYGGDSGNTIYF	TGCGCCAGCAGCTACGGGGGGGACTCTGGAAACACCATATATTTT
TRBD2	NA	TRBJ2-1	TRBV4-3	CASSQGLAGYNEQFF	TGCGCCAGCAGCCAAGGACTAGCGGGGTACAATGAGCAGTTCTTC
NA	NA	TRBJ1-2	TRBV19	CASSIVGLTNYGYTF	TGTGCCAGTAGTATAGTGGGATTAACTAACTATGGCTACACCTTC
TRBD2	NA	TRBJ2-1	TRBV28	CASSTGLADNEQFF	TGTGCCAGCAGTACCGGACTAGCCGACAATGAGCAGTTCTTC